This T cell receptor beta chain was retrieved from a study of T cells after yellow fever vaccination. Study-level background: When fractions had low cell numbers, they were prepared with SMART-Seq v4 Ultra Low Input.

Germline-derived CDR1 and CDR2 are SGHTA and FQGNSA. Trimming cost V 11 bases and J 0 bases; bases outside gene matches: 10. The CDR3 length is 17 residues. This clonotype occurred a few times. Its target is unknown. TCR cDNA was made by 5'RACE template switching, adding a universal primer site and UMIs. A single record per CDR3 protein comes from TCRdb applying MiXCR to the 5' RACE reads. The data hold about 630,000 distinct CDR3 sequences, with approximately 13% observed a single time. Overall study findings and caveats: Weaker overall was a secondary response that nonetheless peaked faster, on day 5 versus 15. A minor fraction of clonotypes spanned both CD4 and CD8 compartments.

The chain uses TRBV7-2 and TRBJ2-3; TRBD2 matches at 14 bases. The sample consisted of PBMCs, taken on the day of the yellow fever booster vaccination. This clonotype was sampled from a young man who received the YFV17D yellow fever vaccine. For the CDR3, the DNA is TGTGCCGGGACACCCGGGACTAGCGGGAGTAGCACAGATACGCAGTATTTT. Encoded protein: CAGTPGTSGSSTDTQYF.